This T cell receptor beta chain came from a study of CD8 T cells in Susac syndrome. Study as a whole: There were six sequenced Susac syndrome patients with active disease and under 10 in remission. When blood was drawn, patients with Susac syndrome were on intravenous immunoglobulin alone, on corticosteroids, or therapy-naive.

CDR3 size: 13 residues. V lost 4 bases and J lost 3, with 9 bases in between. Per germline, CDR1 KGHSH and CDR2 LQKENI. Note on this clonotype: Its target is unknown.

Study-level findings and limits: In Susac syndrome, CD4+ T cell repertoires lacked any clonal expansion.

The recently defined diagnostic criteria for definite or probable disease were met by the Susac syndrome patients. An input of roughly 0.5 to 1 ug of RNA was subjected to reverse transcription using random hexamers. TCRdb passed the immunoSEQ multiplex PCR reads through MiXCR, listing each CDR3 protein once. The sample records about 190,000 distinct CDR3 sequences, over 75% being singletons. This clonotype was obtained from a human donor with Susac syndrome. The chain has TRBV18 and TRBJ1-1, with D uncertain. The sequencing input was CD4+ T cells from PBMCs. Here the CDR3 DNA reads TGTGCCAGCTCACTACGACTGGACACTGAAGCTTTCTTT. Residues: CASSLRLDTEAFF.